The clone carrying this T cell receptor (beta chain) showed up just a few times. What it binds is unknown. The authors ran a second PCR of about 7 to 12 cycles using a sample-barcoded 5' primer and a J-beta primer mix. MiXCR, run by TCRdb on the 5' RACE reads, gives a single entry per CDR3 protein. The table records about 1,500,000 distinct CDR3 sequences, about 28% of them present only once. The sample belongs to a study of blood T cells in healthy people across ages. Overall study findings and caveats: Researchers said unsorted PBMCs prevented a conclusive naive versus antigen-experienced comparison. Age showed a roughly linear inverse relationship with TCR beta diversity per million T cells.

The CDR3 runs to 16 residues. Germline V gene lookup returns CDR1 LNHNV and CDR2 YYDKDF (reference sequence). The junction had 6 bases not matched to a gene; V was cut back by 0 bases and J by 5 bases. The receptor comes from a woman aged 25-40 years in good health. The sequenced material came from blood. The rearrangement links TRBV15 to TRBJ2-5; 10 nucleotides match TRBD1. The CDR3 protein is CATSRDYGDRGETQYF. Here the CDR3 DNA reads TGTGCCACCAGCAGAGATTATGGGGACAGGGGTGAGACCCAGTACTTC.